This entry is about one TCR beta chain. The data are from a study of T cell changes during pregnancy in multiple sclerosis. Sequencing used immunoSEQ multiplex PCR; TCRdb keeps in-frame clones, though not all of them. The sample carries about 80,000 clones, approximately 90% recorded once. The CDR3 covers 13 residues. Trimming took off 6 bases at V and 7 bases at J, with 19 bases between the two ends. Looked up from germline, CDR1 is SQVTM and CDR2 is ANQGSEA. This TCR was sampled from a female donor with multiple sclerosis, enrolled in a pregnancy study. Sequences were derived from CD4+ T cells from peripheral blood mononuclear cells, sampled before pregnancy. The chain has TRBV29-1 and TRBJ2-7; D might be TRBD1 (6 bases). In DNA, the CDR3 is TGCAGCGTAGAATATCTCGACAGGTTTGAGCAGTACTTC. Its protein is CSVEYLDRFEQYF.